Detailed here is one T cell receptor beta chain. What it binds is not known. CDR1 and CDR2 (germline): SGHTA, FQGNSA. The CDR3 runs to 13 residues. The V gene lost 5 bases and the J gene lost 8 bases, with 15 bases spanning the gap. Drawing of peripheral blood yielded roughly 9.8 milliliters from each donor. Using a J-beta primer mix together with a sample-barcoded 5' primer, a second PCR was run for roughly 6 to 11 cycles. MiXCR, applied by TCRdb to the 5' RACE reads, yields one record per CDR3 protein. The table lists about 640,000 distinct CDR3 sequences, about 54% of them singletons. The sample comes from a study of blood T cells in healthy people across ages. Whole-study findings and limits: Whereas aged donors had fewer naive CD4+ cells, long-lived donors had more of them and higher diversity.

Sequencing input: blood. This TCR was recovered from a man aged 55 to 69 in good health. This rearrangement joins TRBV7-2 to TRBJ1-2, with D unresolved. CDR3 DNA: TGTGCCAGCAGCACCACCGCGCTGAGGGGCTACACCTTC. This gives the protein CASSTTALRGYTF. Full variable domain (remainder filled in from reference TRBV7-2 and TRBJ1-2): GAGVSQSPSNKVTEKGKDVELRCDPISGHTALYWYRQSLGQGLEFLIYFQGNSAPDKSGLPSDRFSAERTGGSVSTLTIQRTQQEDSAVYLCASSTTALRGYTFGSGTRLTVV.